These 21 T cell receptor beta chains came from one sample sequenced in a study of blood T cell repertoires in COVID-19. The protocol was immunoSEQ multiplex PCR, while the TCRdb copy is restricted to in-frame clones and leaves out a portion. The data contain 150,000 or so clones, roughly 84% of them seen just once; the ten biggest clones take up around 5%. Sequenced: PBMCs or T cells enriched from blood (not recorded which). Receptors were obtained from a man aged 65 to 79 who had been exposed to COVID-19.

The V and J genes are TRBV12-3 or TRBV12-4 and TRBJ1-2; D uncertain. Trimming cost V 7 bases and J 8 bases, with 11 bases left between them. This CDR3 contains 11 residues. CDR3 loop: CASTKTGGYTF. CDR3 nucleotide sequence: TGTGCCAGCACCAAAACGGGGGGCTACACCTTC.

The V and J genes are TRBV4-3 and TRBJ1-2, with 8 bases matching TRBD1. The germline V gene has CDR1 LGHNA and CDR2 YSLEER. With V trimmed by 1 base and J by 4 bases, 5 bases remained unmatched. There are 15 residues in the CDR3. The CDR3 DNA is TGCGCCAGCAGCCAAGCCAGGGGGCGCGGCTATGGCTACACCTTC. Its protein is CASSQARGRGYGYTF.

The chain joins TRBV3-1 (or the pseudogene TRBV3-2) to TRBJ1-2; D unresolved. The V end lost 1 base, the J end lost 1 base, and 4 bases lay between the germline ends. The CDR3 totals 13 residues. Germline CDR1 LGHDT, CDR2 YNNKEL (reference sequence). For the CDR3, the DNA is TGTGCCAGCAGCCAAGGGCTTAACTATGGCTACACCTTC. As protein: CASSQGLNYGYTF.

In this sample, this clone is medium-sized. The J gene is TRBJ1-3, the V gene TRBV2; D possibly corresponds to TRBD1 (5 bases). The CDR3 is made up of 16 amino acids. V was cut by 6 bases and J by 1 base, with 16 bases left in between. CDR1 SNHLY and CDR2 FYNNEI come from the germline V gene. The CDR3 coding sequence is TGTGCCAGCAGATTAGACAGCCGAGATTCTGGAAACACCATATATTTT. It is translated as CASRLDSRDSGNTIYF.

The V and J genes are TRBV4-1 and TRBJ2-1, with D possibly TRBD2 on 6 matching bases. Germline loops: CDR1 MGHRA, CDR2 YSYEKL. The CDR3 contains 18 residues. V was trimmed by 1 base and J by 1 base, leaving 17 bases between them. CDR3: CASSQVRRGDPSYNEQFF. The CDR3 region has the DNA TGCGCCAGCAGCCAAGTTAGGAGGGGAGACCCGTCCTACAATGAGCAGTTCTTC.

Only a few counts were recorded for this clone. The gene calls are TRBV6-2 or TRBV6-3 and TRBJ1-1; D gene ambiguous. Germline CDR1 reads MNHEY; CDR2 reads SVGEGT. V was clipped by 0 bases and J by 11 bases, with 13 bases between them. This CDR3 is 13 amino acids long. CDR3 loop: CASSYSDWGDAFF. For the CDR3, the DNA is TGTGCCAGCAGTTACTCTGATTGGGGAGACGCTTTCTTT.

The V call is TRBV28, the J call TRBJ1-5; TRBD1 matches at 8 bases. Looked up from germline, CDR1 is MDHEN and CDR2 is SYDVKM. The CDR3 has 15 amino acids. V gave up 6 bases and J gave up 4 bases; unmatched junction bases: 8. Here the CDR3 reads CASRLSTGGNQPQHF. The CDR3 DNA sequence: TGTGCCAGCAGACTAAGTACAGGGGGTAATCAGCCCCAGCATTTT. Together with reference TRBV28 and TRBJ1-5, the CDR3 gives the full variable domain: DVKVTQSSRYLVKRTGEKVFLECVQDMDHENMFWYRQDPGLGLRLIYFSYDVKMKEKGDIPEGYSVSREKKERFSLILESASTNQTSMYLCASRLSTGGNQPQHFGDGTRLSIL.

The chain recombines TRBV27 with TRBJ1-3, with TRBD1 matching 7 bases. The V segment lost 6 bases and the J segment 4 bases; nucleotides outside the gene matches: 6. Germline V CDR1 and CDR2: MNHEY, SMNVEV (reference sequence). The CDR3 is made up of 14 amino acids. This CDR3 reads CASSLDRAGNTIYF. The CDR3 coding sequence is TGTGCCAGCAGCTTAGACAGGGCCGGAAACACCATATATTTT.

This chain uses TRBV28 with TRBJ1-3; D is uncertain. CDR1 and CDR2 (germline): MDHEN, SYDVKM. V lost 5 bases, J lost 0 bases, and 8 bases lay in between. CDR3 length equals 14 residues. CDR3 protein: CASSPQRSGNTIYF. The CDR3 DNA follows: TGTGCCAGCAGTCCCCAGCGCTCTGGAAACACCATATATTTT.

The chain links TRBV7-9 to TRBJ2-3; no clear D gene. The length of the CDR3 is 15 residues. V lost 7 bases, J lost 4 bases, and 18 bases lay in between. CDR1 and CDR2 (germline): SEHNR, FQNEAQ (reference sequence). The CDR3 here is CASTYSITDADTQYF. The CDR3 DNA sequence: TGTGCCAGCACCTACTCTATAACAGATGCAGATACGCAGTATTTT.

This clone was seen a few times. This chain links TRBV6-1 with TRBJ2-4; 7 bases match TRBD1. J gave up 6 bases and V 1 base, and 12 bases lay outside the gene matches. CDR3 length: 17 amino acids. CDR1 and CDR2 from the germline V gene are MNHNS and SASEGT. In DNA, the CDR3 is TGTGCCAGCAGTGAAGAAAGCCGTTATGACAGGGCAAACATTCAGTACTTC. This codes for CASSEESRYDRANIQYF.

The rearrangement uses TRBV30 and TRBJ1-1; TRBD1 is a possible D gene (6 bases). Germline CDR1 and CDR2: GTSNPN and SVGIG (reference sequence). This CDR3 is built from 14 residues. Trimming took 0 bases from V and 8 from J, leaving 16 bases between them. In DNA form, the CDR3 reads TGTGCCTGGAGTGTAAAGGGGGGGCATTCAGAAGCTTTCTTT. Translated: CAWSVKGGHSEAFF.

V is TRBV7-2 and J is TRBJ1-1, with 10 positions matching TRBD1. The CDR3 covers 15 residues. V dropped 5 bases and J dropped 4; count of bases not matched to a gene: 7. Looked up from germline, CDR1 is SGHTA and CDR2 is FQGNSA. CDR3 sequence (DNA): TGTGCCAGCAGCCGTTGGACAGGGGGGGTCACTGAAGCTTTCTTT. This encodes CASSRWTGGVTEAFF.

The chain uses TRBV19 and TRBJ1-4; D gene unclear. Germline V gene lookup returns CDR1 LNHDA and CDR2 SQIVND (reference sequence). V lost 5 bases, J lost 0 bases, and 13 bases lay in between. This CDR3 region has 16 residues. CDR3: CASSFSGSPTNEKLFF. CDR3 in DNA: TGTGCCAGTAGTTTTTCAGGAAGTCCAACTAATGAAAAACTGTTTTTT.

The chain has TRBV6-2 or TRBV6-3 and TRBJ2-7; 9 bases are a match to TRBD1. This CDR3 contains 15 residues. The V segment lost 6 bases and the J segment 2 bases; nucleotides outside the gene matches: 8. Germline loops: CDR1 MNHEY, CDR2 SVGEGT. The CDR3 reads CASSPAGTGTYEQYF. CDR3 DNA: TGTGCCAGCAGCCCAGCCGGGACAGGGACCTACGAGCAGTACTTC.

The CDR3 sequence: CASSVDSHSGNTIYF. The CDR3 region has the DNA TGTGCCAGCAGCGTAGACTCCCACTCTGGAAACACCATATATTTT. The rearrangement joins TRBV7-2 to TRBJ1-3; no reliable D call. Per the germline V gene, CDR1 is SGHTA and CDR2 is FQGNSA. The V gene lost 5 bases and the J gene lost 0 bases, with 11 bases spanning the gap. CDR3 length: 15 residues.

This chain joins TRBV18 and TRBJ1-6; D is uncertain. This CDR3 is built from 13 residues. The V end was cut by 1 base, the J end by 10 bases, with 8 bases between. The germline CDR1 and CDR2 sequences are KGHSH and LQKENI. CDR3 sequence reads: CASSPLAGSPLHF. CDR3 nucleotides: TGTGCCAGCTCACCACTAGCGGGCTCACCCCTCCACTTT.

This clone occurred many times. An end of the junction does not agree with germline; a read error may underlie this. V and J are TRBV4-3 and TRBJ2-1; a possible D gene is TRBD2 (7 bases). Germline assignment: CDR1 LGHNA and CDR2 YSLEER. The CDR3 extends over 14 amino acids. CDR3 in DNA: TGCGCCAGCAGCAGAGGGGGGGTCTACGATGAGCAGTTCTTC. Its protein product is CASSRGGVYDEQFF.

V is TRBV11-2 and J is TRBJ2-1; D not resolved. This CDR3 is 13 amino acids long. V lost 7 bases and J 6 bases, leaving 13 bases between the germline ends. The germline V gene encodes CDR1 SGHAT and CDR2 FQNNGV. The CDR3 is CASTVLGLNEQFF. CDR3 sequence (DNA): TGTGCCAGCACCGTCCTGGGCCTCAATGAGCAGTTCTTC.

This clone was picked up one time. This chain joins TRBV3-1 (or the pseudogene TRBV3-2) and TRBJ1-6; the D gene is possibly TRBD1 (5 bases). V was shortened by 4 bases and J by 11 bases, with 12 bases between the two germline ends. The CDR3 is 13 amino acids. Germline V gene lookup returns CDR1 LGHDT and CDR2 YNNKEL (reference sequence). In DNA form, the CDR3 reads TGTGCCAGCAGCCCAAGGCCGGGGGCACCCCTCCACTTT. Translating gives CASSPRPGAPLHF.

This clone has just a few counts. The chain couples TRBV14 to TRBJ1-1, with D perhaps matching TRBD1 (6 bases). This CDR3 region has 15 residues. In germline, CDR1 is SGHDN, CDR2 FVKESK. V was trimmed by 4 bases and J by 2 bases, leaving 14 bases between them. CDR3 region: CASSPYGQSNTEAFF. CDR3 nucleotides: TGTGCCAGCAGCCCGTACGGACAGAGCAACACTGAAGCTTTCTTT.